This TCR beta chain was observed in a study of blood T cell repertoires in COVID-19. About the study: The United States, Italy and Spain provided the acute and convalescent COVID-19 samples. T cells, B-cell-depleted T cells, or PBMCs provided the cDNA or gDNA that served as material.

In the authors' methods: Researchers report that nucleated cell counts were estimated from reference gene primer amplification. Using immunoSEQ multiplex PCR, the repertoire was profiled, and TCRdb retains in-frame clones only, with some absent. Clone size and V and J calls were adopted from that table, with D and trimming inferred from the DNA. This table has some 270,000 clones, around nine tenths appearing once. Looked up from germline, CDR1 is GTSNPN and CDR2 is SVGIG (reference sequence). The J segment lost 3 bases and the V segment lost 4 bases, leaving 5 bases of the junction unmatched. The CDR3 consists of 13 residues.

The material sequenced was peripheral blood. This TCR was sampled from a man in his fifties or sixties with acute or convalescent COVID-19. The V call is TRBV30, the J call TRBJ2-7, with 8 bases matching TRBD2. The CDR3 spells CAWTGGGDYEQYF. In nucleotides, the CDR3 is TGTGCCTGGACGGGAGGGGGGGACTACGAGCAGTACTTC.